This passage covers 3 T cell receptor beta chains from one sample sequenced in a study of blood T cell repertoires in COVID-19. Sequenced by immunoSEQ multiplex PCR; TCRdb stores in-frame clones only, minus some. The table includes 70,000 to 75,000 clones, roughly 85% detected once. Source material: peripheral blood. The receptor set was obtained from a man aged 55-75 years with active or convalescent COVID-19.

The chain employs TRBV6-5 and TRBJ1-2; 10 bases are a match to TRBD1. Germline V gene data show CDR1 as MNHEY and CDR2 as SVGAGI. The V segment lost 6 bases and the J segment 3 bases; nucleotides outside the gene matches: 4. The CDR3 extends over 14 amino acids. The CDR3 is CASRRQGAYYGYTF. The CDR3 nucleotides are TGTGCCAGCAGAAGACAGGGGGCGTACTATGGCTACACCTTC.

V and J are TRBV5-1 and TRBJ2-1; 15 nucleotides match TRBD2. J was trimmed by 9 bases and V by 4 bases; bases with no gene match: 8. The CDR3 sequence is 16 residues long. Germline V lookup: CDR1 SGHRS, CDR2 YFSETQ. In DNA, the CDR3 is TGCGCCAGCAGCCCTAGGACTAGCGGGGGGGCGGTTGAGCAGTTCTTC. Residues: CASSPRTSGGAVEQFF.

The DNA of the CDR3 is TGTGCCAGCAGCCTAGCGGGGCGGGGAGATACGCAGTATTTT. It yields the protein CASSLAGRGDTQYF. The rearrangement links TRBV11-2 to TRBJ2-3, with 9 bases aligning to TRBD2. V was clipped by 5 bases and J by 5 bases; unmatched bases: 5. This CDR3 has 14 amino acids. CDR1 is SGHAT, CDR2 FQNNGV, per germline. The full variable domain, its missing parts supplied by reference TRBV11-2 and TRBJ2-3, is EAGVAQSPRYKIIEKRQSVAFWCNPISGHATLYWYQQILGQGPKLLIQFQNNGVVDDSQLPKDRFSAERLKGVDSTLKIQPAKLEDSAVYLCASSLAGRGDTQYFGPGTRLTVL.